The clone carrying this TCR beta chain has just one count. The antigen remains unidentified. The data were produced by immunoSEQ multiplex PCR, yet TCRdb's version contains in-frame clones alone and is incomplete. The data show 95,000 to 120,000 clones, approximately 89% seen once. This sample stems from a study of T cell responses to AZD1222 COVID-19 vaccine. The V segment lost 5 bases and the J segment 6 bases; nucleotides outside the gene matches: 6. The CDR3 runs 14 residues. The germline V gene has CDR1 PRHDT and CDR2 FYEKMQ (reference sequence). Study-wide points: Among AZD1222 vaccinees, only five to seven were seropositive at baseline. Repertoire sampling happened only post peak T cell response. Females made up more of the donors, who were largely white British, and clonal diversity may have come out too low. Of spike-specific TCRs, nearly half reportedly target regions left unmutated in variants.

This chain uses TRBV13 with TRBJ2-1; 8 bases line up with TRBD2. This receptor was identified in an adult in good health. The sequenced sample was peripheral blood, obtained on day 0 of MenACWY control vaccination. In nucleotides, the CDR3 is TGTGCCAGCAGCCTACGGGGGGGCCGCAATGAGCAGTTCTTC. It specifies CASSLRGGRNEQFF.